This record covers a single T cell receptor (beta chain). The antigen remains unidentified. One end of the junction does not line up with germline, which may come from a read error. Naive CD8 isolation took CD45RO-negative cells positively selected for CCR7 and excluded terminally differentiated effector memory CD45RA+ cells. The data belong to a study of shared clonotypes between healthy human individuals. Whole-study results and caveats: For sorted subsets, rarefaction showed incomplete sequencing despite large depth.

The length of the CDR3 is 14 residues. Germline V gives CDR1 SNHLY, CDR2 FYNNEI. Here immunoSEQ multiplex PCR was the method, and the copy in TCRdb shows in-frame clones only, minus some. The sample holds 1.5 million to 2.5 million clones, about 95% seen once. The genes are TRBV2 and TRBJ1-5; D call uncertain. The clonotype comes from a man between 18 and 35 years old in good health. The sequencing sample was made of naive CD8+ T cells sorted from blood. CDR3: CASSETPSSQPQHF. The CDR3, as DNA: TGTGCCAGCAGTGAAACCCCGAGCAGTCAGCCCCAGCATTTT.